These T cell receptor beta chains were read from a single sample in a study of T-cell reconstitution after alpha-beta-depleted transplantation in children. TCRdb re-derived calls from the PCR reads in MiXCR, one entry per CDR3 protein. The data hold under 750,000 distinct CDR3 sequences, with under 25% observed a single time. Source: PBMCs, mostly from graft donor cells, taken 360 days after TCRalphabeta/CD19-depleted stem cell transplant. These TCRs come from a boy in the first two years of life who had a stem cell transplant for acute myeloid leukemia, so the T cells may come from the graft donor. The CDR3 runs from the conserved cysteine through the conserved F or W. A D gene is named only where the DNA matches it firmly. A clone size is listed for some rows: how often the clone was seen (once, few, many), or a class if it is expanded.

V gene	J gene	clone size	D gene	CDR3 DNA	CDR3 protein
TRBV18	TRBJ1-4	.	.	TGTGCCAGCTCACCACCGGATTATGAAAAACTGTTTTTT	CASSPPDYEKLFF
TRBV7-9	TRBJ1-1	many	.	TGTGCCAGCAGCTTTAGGCGGAACACTGAAGCTTTCTTT	CASSFRRNTEAFF
TRBV30	TRBJ2-1	few	.	TGTGCCTGGACCAAGGGCCAGGGGCGCTACAATGAGCAGTTCTTC	CAWTKGQGRYNEQFF
TRBV20-1	TRBJ2-6	.	.	TGCAGTGCTAGGCCAGATGGGGCCAACGTCCTGACTTTC	CSARPDGANVLTF
TRBV24-1	TRBJ2-3	few	TRBD2	TGTGCCACCAGTGTAGCGGGGGGGCCGAGAGATACGCAGTATTTT	CATSVAGGPRDTQYF
TRBV20-1	TRBJ2-5	.	.	TGCAGTGCTAGAGATCGGGGAGAAGAGACCCAGTACTTC	CSARDRGEETQYF
TRBV28	TRBJ2-5	.	TRBD1	TGTGCCAGCAGTGACAGGGGGTCGGGTCGGGAGACCCAGTACTTC	CASSDRGSGRETQYF
TRBV6-5	TRBJ2-1	.	TRBD2	TGTGCCAGCAGTTTCGCTAGCGGGGGGGGCTACAATGAGCAGTTCTTC	CASSFASGGGYNEQFF
TRBV5-1	TRBJ2-5	few	TRBD1	TGCGCCAGCAGCTTTTCGCAGGGGGTCCAAGAGACCCAGTACTTC	CASSFSQGVQETQYF
TRBV20-1	TRBJ1-3	few	.	TGCAGTGCCCCCCCACCCTCTGGAAACACCATATATTTT	CSAPPPSGNTIYF
TRBV27	TRBJ2-1	.	TRBD2	TGTGCCACCCAAATCTCACTAGCGGGGATCTACAATGAGCAGTTCTTC	CATQISLAGIYNEQFF
TRBV24-1	TRBJ2-7	.	.	TGTGCCACCAGTGACCCCTTCAGCGACGAGCAGTACTTC	CATSDPFSDEQYF
TRBV24-1	TRBJ2-1	many	.	TGTGCCACCAGTGATTTGAGGGTTCAGTTCTTC	CATSDLRVQFF
TRBV20-1	TRBJ1-5	many	TRBD1	TGCAGTGCTAGAGTGGGACAGGGGGCGCGAGGTCAGCCCCAGCATTTT	CSARVGQGARGQPQHF
TRBV6-2/TRBV6-3	TRBJ1-1	.	.	TGTGCCAGCTGTCAACGGAACACTGAAGCTTTCTTT	CASCQRNTEAFF
TRBV20-1	TRBJ2-1	.	.	TGCAGTGCTAGGGGGGCCGATGAGCAGTTCTTC	CSARGADEQFF
TRBV10-3	TRBJ1-1	many	TRBD1	TGTGCCATAAGGGACAGACCAGAGGGTAAAGCTTTCTTT	CAIRDRPEGKAFF
TRBV20-1	TRBJ2-1	few	TRBD1	TGCAGTGCTAACCGGGACAGGGTTTACAATGAGCAGTTCTTC	CSANRDRVYNEQFF
TRBV29-1	TRBJ2-3	few	TRBD2	TGCAGCGTTGAGTCACTAGCGGGGGGAGATACGCAGTATTTT	CSVESLAGGDTQYF
TRBV20-1	TRBJ2-3	.	TRBD2	TGCAGTGCTAGCACTAGCGGGGGACGCGGAGATACGCAGTATTTT	CSASTSGGRGDTQYF
TRBV12-3/TRBV12-4	TRBJ2-1	.	.	TGTGCCAGCAGTGGTAGGGATCAGCCGAAGGGGCGCTACAATGAGCAGTTCTTC	CASSGRDQPKGRYNEQFF
TRBV12-3/TRBV12-4	TRBJ2-2	few	.	TGTGCCAGCAGTTTGCCCTTTACAAACACCGGGGAGCTGTTTTTT	CASSLPFTNTGELFF
TRBV5-5	TRBJ1-2	.	.	TGTGCCAGCAGCTTGGTAGGGGAATATGGCTACACCTTC	CASSLVGEYGYTF
TRBV12-3/TRBV12-4	TRBJ1-5	.	.	TGTGCCAGCAGTTTAGCAACAGGGCATCAGCCCCAGCATTTT	CASSLATGHQPQHF
TRBV14	TRBJ2-1	many	.	TGTGCCAGCAGCCGGCGCACATACAATGAGCAGTTCTTC	CASSRRTYNEQFF
TRBV6-5	TRBJ1-1	.	TRBD1	TGTGCCAGCAGCCGACAGGGGGCCAGAGCTTTCTTT	CASSRQGARAFF
TRBV5-5	TRBJ1-2	few	.	TGTGCCAGCAGCTTGGATACAGGGCCTCCACCCTATGGCTACACCTTC	CASSLDTGPPPYGYTF
TRBV29-1	TRBJ2-1	many	.	TGCAGCGTTGAAGATATGGCAGGAAAGCAGTTCTTC	CSVEDMAGKQFF
TRBV4-1	TRBJ2-5	.	TRBD2	TGCGCCAGCAGCCAAGAACTAGCGGTCCAAGAGACCCAGTACTTC	CASSQELAVQETQYF
TRBV7-2	TRBJ2-2	many	TRBD1	TGTGCCAGCAGCCGGACAGGGGGCAACACCGGGGAGCTGTTTTTT	CASSRTGGNTGELFF
TRBV29-1	TRBJ2-5	many	.	TGCAGCGCCAGACATTGGCAAGAGACCCAGTACTTC	CSARHWQETQYF